This T cell receptor beta chain derives from a study of molecular identifiers for immune sequencing clone quantification. Details on this clonotype: Antigen: not known.

Whole-study results and caveats: Clonotypes topping 20 RNA copies carried over 97% of effector molecules but under 1% of naive ones.

V was pared by 3 bases and J by 8 bases, with 10 bases between. The CDR3 is 13 residues long. Via MiXCR, TCRdb re-called the PCR reads, giving one row per CDR3 protein. The sample has fewer than 350,000 distinct CDR3 sequences, 20% to 25% seen once. The gene calls are TRBV12-3 or TRBV12-4 and TRBJ2-2, with no clear D. This sequence was found in a human donor in good health. Some libraries in this study had Jurkat cell RNA spiked in. Sequencing was done on a sample of naive CD8+ T cells from blood, with Jurkat cell RNA spiked in. Noted subset: FACS-sorted CD8+CD4-CCR7+CD45RA+ naive T cells. The CDR3 sequence is CASSLVAVGELFF. Written as DNA, the CDR3 is TGTGCCAGCAGTTTGGTAGCAGTGGGGGAGCTGTTTTTT.